Reported below is one T cell receptor (beta chain). The length of the CDR3 is 13 residues. The V gene end was trimmed by 5 bases and the J gene end by 10 bases; junction bases not matched to a gene: 6. The entry originates in a study of blood T cell repertoires in COVID-19. Libraries were prepared by immunoSEQ multiplex PCR; TCRdb keeps only in-frame clonotypes and omits some of them. The top ten hold 2.5% to 3% of the sample, which has around 300,000 clones, about four fifths seen once. The sequence was obtained from a man aged 30 to 45 with active or convalescent COVID-19. The rearrangement joins TRBV12-3 or TRBV12-4 to TRBJ1-5, with 9 bases matching TRBD1. The sequencing sample was made of peripheral blood. CDR3 sequence (DNA): TGTGCCAGCAGTCGGGACAGGGAAAGTCCCCAGCATTTT. This encodes CASSRDRESPQHF.